Given below is one TCR beta chain in context. Its antigen is not identified. Healthy Caucasians provided all donations. This entry comes from a study of identical twins. Study outcomes and limitations: Insertions ran lower in abundant cord blood beta clonotypes, though not in memory repertoires.

Template switching added a universal primer site, and cDNA bore unique molecular identifiers. TCRdb independently ran MiXCR on the 5' RACE reads; one entry per CDR3 protein. Of 450,000 to 650,000 distinct CDR3 sequences listed, over 12% were seen once; the top ten hold 0.35% to 0.45%. The CDR3 consists of 15 residues. V lost 3 bases and J lost 2, with 13 bases in between. These data were also reused for a study on yellow fever vaccine responses in identical twins.

The chain has TRBV12-3 or TRBV12-4 and TRBJ2-5; a weak D match, TRBD2 (6 bases). The receptor's source is a woman younger than 30 in good health. The material sequenced was CD4+ T cells sorted from blood. The CDR3 DNA is TGTGCCAGCAGTTTGGCGGGACTTTGGCAAGAGACCCAGTACTTC. The encoded protein is CASSLAGLWQETQYF.